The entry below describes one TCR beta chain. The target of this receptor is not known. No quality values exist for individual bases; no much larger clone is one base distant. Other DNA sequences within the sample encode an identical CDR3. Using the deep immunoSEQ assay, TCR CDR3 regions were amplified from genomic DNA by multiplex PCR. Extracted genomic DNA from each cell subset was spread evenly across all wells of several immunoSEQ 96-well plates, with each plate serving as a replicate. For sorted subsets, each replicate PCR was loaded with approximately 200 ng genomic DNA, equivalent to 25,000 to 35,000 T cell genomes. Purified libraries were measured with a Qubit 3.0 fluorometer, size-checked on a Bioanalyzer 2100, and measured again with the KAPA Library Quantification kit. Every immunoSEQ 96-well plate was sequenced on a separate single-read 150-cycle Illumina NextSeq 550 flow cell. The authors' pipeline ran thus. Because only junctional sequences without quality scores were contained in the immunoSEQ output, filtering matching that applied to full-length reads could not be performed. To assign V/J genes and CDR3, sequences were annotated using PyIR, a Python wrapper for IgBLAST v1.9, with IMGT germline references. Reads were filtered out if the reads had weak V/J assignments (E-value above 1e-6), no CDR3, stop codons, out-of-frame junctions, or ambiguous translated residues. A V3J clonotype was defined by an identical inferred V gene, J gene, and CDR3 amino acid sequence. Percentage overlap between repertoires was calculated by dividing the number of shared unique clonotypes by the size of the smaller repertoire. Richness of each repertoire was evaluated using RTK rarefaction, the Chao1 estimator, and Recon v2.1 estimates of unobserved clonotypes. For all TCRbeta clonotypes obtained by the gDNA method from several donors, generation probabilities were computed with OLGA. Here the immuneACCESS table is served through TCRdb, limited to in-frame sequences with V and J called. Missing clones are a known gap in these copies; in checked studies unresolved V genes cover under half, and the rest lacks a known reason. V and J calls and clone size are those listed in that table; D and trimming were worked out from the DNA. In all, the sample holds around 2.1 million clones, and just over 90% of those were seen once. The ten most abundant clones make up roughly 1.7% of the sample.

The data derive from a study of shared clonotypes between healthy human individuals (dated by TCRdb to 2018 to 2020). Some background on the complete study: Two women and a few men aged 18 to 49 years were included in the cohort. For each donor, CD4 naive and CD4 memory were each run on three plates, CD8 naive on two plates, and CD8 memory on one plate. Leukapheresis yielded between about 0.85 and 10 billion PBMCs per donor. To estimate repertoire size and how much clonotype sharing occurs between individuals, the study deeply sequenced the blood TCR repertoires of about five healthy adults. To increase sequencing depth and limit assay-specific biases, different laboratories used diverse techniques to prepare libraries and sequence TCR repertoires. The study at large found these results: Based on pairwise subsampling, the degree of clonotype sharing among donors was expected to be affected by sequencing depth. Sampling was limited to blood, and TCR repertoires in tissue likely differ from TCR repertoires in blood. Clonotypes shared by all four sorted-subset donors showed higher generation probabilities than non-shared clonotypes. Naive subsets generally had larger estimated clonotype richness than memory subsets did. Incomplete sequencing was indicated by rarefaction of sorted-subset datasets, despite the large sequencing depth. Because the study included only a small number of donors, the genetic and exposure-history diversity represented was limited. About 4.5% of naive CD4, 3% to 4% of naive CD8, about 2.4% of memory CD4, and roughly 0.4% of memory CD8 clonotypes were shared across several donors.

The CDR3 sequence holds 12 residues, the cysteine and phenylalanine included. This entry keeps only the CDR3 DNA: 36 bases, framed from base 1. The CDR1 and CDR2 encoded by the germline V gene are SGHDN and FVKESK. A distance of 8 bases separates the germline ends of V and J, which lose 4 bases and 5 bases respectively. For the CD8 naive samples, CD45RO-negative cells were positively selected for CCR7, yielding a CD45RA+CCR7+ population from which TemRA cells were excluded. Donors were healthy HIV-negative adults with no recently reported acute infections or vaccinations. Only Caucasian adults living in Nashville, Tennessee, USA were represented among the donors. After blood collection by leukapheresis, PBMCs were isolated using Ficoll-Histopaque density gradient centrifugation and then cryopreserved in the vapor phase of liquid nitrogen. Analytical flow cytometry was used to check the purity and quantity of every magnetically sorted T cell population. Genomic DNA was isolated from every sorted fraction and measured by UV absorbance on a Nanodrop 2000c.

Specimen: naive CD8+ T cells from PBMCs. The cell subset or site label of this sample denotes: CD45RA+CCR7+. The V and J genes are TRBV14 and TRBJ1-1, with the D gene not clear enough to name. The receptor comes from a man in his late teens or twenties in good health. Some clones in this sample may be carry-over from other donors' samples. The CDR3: CASSPGGTEAFF. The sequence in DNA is TGTGCCAGCAGCCCGGGAGGGACTGAAGCTTTCTTT.